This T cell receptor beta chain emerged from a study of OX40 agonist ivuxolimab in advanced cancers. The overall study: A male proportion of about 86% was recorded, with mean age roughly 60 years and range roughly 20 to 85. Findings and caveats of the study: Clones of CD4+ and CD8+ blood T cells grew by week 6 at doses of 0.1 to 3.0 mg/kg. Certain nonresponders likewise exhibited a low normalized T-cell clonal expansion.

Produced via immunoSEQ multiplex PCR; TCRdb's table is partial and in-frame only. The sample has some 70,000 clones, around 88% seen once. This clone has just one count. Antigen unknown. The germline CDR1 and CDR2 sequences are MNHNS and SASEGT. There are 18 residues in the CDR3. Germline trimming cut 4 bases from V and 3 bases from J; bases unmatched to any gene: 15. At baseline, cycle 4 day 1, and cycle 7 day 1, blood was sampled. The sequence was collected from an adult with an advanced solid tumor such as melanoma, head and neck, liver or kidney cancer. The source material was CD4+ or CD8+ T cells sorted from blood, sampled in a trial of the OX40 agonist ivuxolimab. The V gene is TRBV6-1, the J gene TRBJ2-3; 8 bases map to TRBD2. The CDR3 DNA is TGTGCCAGCAGTGTAGGTTTAGCGGGGAGGAGCGTTACAGATACGCAGTATTTT. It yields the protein CASSVGLAGRSVTDTQYF.